The rows below give T cell receptor beta chains drawn from one sample of a study of T cell responses to AZD1222 COVID-19 vaccine. Libraries were prepared by immunoSEQ multiplex PCR; TCRdb keeps only in-frame clonotypes and omits some of them. Here the sample spans about 220,000 clones, about 93% being singletons. The sequencing here drew on peripheral blood, taken on day 0 of MenACWY control vaccination. All receptors derive from an adult in good health. CDR3s include the opening cysteine and the closing phenylalanine or tryptophan. Each record gives: clone size, V gene, D gene, J gene, CDR3 protein, CDR3 DNA. The D gene is left open where the match is weak. Rows give clone size only sometimes, using once, few, many, or a class for an expanded clone.

abundance: NA
v_gene: TRBV16
d_gene: NA
j_gene: TRBJ1-1
CDR3aa: CASSPMGTEAFF
CDR3nt: TGTGCCAGCAGCCCTATGGGGACGGAAGCTTTCTTT

abundance: NA
v_gene: TRBV6-1
d_gene: NA
j_gene: TRBJ1-1
CDR3aa: CASSEWENTEAFF
CDR3nt: TGTGCCAGCAGTGAATGGGAGAACACTGAAGCTTTCTTT

abundance: NA
v_gene: TRBV18
d_gene: TRBD1
j_gene: TRBJ1-6
CDR3aa: CASSLDRVASPLHF
CDR3nt: TGTGCCAGCTCACTAGACAGGGTGGCTTCACCCCTCCACTTT

abundance: NA
v_gene: TRBV11-1
d_gene: NA
j_gene: TRBJ1-2
CDR3aa: CASSESGGARYGYTF
CDR3nt: TGTGCCAGCAGCGAATCCGGGGGGGCGCGCTATGGCTACACCTTC

abundance: NA
v_gene: TRBV27
d_gene: NA
j_gene: TRBJ1-1
CDR3aa: CASSLLPRNTEAFF
CDR3nt: TGTGCCAGCAGTTTATTACCACGGAACACTGAAGCTTTCTTT

abundance: few
v_gene: TRBV10-1
d_gene: NA
j_gene: TRBJ2-1
CDR3aa: CASQGRDGMGNEQFF
CDR3nt: TGCGCCTCGCAAGGTCGGGACGGGATGGGCAATGAGCAGTTCTTC

abundance: NA
v_gene: TRBV5-5
d_gene: TRBD1
j_gene: TRBJ2-3
CDR3aa: CASSLRDRGTDTQYF
CDR3nt: TGTGCCAGCAGCTTACGGGACAGGGGAACAGATACGCAGTATTTT

abundance: NA
v_gene: TRBV7-6
d_gene: NA
j_gene: TRBJ1-4
CDR3aa: CASRGQSNEKLFF
CDR3nt: TGTGCCAGCAGGGGACAAAGTAATGAAAAACTGTTTTTT

abundance: NA
v_gene: TRBV5-6
d_gene: TRBD2
j_gene: TRBJ2-5
CDR3aa: CASSVYGLAEKQETQYF
CDR3nt: TGTGCCAGCAGCGTCTACGGTCTAGCGGAGAAGCAAGAGACCCAGTACTTC

abundance: NA
v_gene: TRBV3-1/TRBV3-2
d_gene: NA
j_gene: TRBJ2-2
CDR3aa: CASSQGRNTGELFF
CDR3nt: TGTGCCAGCAGCCAGGGGAGGAACACCGGGGAGCTGTTTTTT

abundance: NA
v_gene: TRBV5-4
d_gene: TRBD1
j_gene: TRBJ2-7
CDR3aa: CASSRDRAEQYF
CDR3nt: TGTGCCAGCAGCCGCGACAGGGCCGAGCAGTACTTC

abundance: NA
v_gene: TRBV5-1
d_gene: NA
j_gene: TRBJ2-7
CDR3aa: CASRDGTGNYEQYF
CDR3nt: TGCGCCAGCCGAGACGGGACTGGCAACTACGAGCAGTACTTC

abundance: NA
v_gene: TRBV5-1
d_gene: TRBD2
j_gene: TRBJ2-5
CDR3aa: CASSLRYERGSGETQYF
CDR3nt: TGCGCCAGCAGCCTGAGATATGAGCGGGGATCAGGAGAGACCCAGTACTTC

abundance: once
v_gene: TRBV12-3/TRBV12-4
d_gene: NA
j_gene: TRBJ1-2
CDR3aa: CASSRLNYGYTF
CDR3nt: TGTGCCAGCAGTCGTCTGAACTATGGCTACACCTTC

abundance: NA
v_gene: TRBV5-4
d_gene: NA
j_gene: TRBJ2-1
CDR3aa: CASSFGGSLGGEQFF
CDR3nt: TGTGCCAGCAGCTTCGGGGGCTCCCTTGGGGGTGAGCAGTTCTTC

abundance: NA
v_gene: TRBV11-3
d_gene: NA
j_gene: TRBJ1-1
CDR3aa: CASSLGVNTEAFF
CDR3nt: TGTGCCAGCAGCTTAGGGGTGAACACTGAAGCTTTCTTT

abundance: few
v_gene: TRBV5-1
d_gene: NA
j_gene: TRBJ1-1
CDR3aa: CASSSSLNTEAFF
CDR3nt: TGCGCCAGCAGCTCCAGCCTGAACACTGAAGCTTTCTTT

abundance: once
v_gene: TRBV5-5
d_gene: NA
j_gene: TRBJ1-4
CDR3aa: CASSLQGRNEKLFF
CDR3nt: TGTGCCAGCAGCCTGCAGGGTAGGAATGAAAAACTGTTTTTT

abundance: NA
v_gene: TRBV30
d_gene: NA
j_gene: TRBJ1-6
CDR3aa: CAWSEQSRGTDNSPLHF
CDR3nt: TGTGCCTGGAGTGAGCAAAGCCGCGGCACAGACAATTCACCCCTCCACTTT

abundance: once
v_gene: TRBV19
d_gene: TRBD1
j_gene: TRBJ1-6
CDR3aa: CASNPDGTGSPLHF
CDR3nt: TGTGCCAGTAACCCGGACGGGACAGGTTCACCCCTCCACTTT

abundance: once
v_gene: TRBV4-3
d_gene: NA
j_gene: TRBJ1-6
CDR3aa: CASSQAGTSNSPLHF
CDR3nt: TGCGCCAGCAGCCAAGCCGGGACATCGAATTCACCCCTCCACTTT

abundance: NA
v_gene: TRBV6-4
d_gene: TRBD2
j_gene: TRBJ2-1
CDR3aa: CASSRLAGGPNEQFF
CDR3nt: TGTGCCAGCAGCCGACTAGCGGGGGGGCCCAATGAGCAGTTCTTC

abundance: once
v_gene: TRBV3-1/TRBV3-2
d_gene: NA
j_gene: TRBJ1-2
CDR3aa: CASSLGTGSGYTF
CDR3nt: TGTGCCAGCAGCCTCGGTACAGGGAGCGGCTACACCTTC

abundance: NA
v_gene: TRBV7-3
d_gene: NA
j_gene: TRBJ2-6
CDR3aa: CASTGPSGANVLTF
CDR3nt: TGTGCCAGCACAGGTCCCTCTGGGGCCAACGTCCTGACTTTC

abundance: NA
v_gene: TRBV4-3
d_gene: TRBD2
j_gene: TRBJ2-1
CDR3aa: CASSQDLLAGYNEQFF
CDR3nt: TGCGCCAGCAGCCAAGATTTACTAGCGGGGTACAATGAGCAGTTCTTC

abundance: NA
v_gene: TRBV5-1
d_gene: TRBD1
j_gene: TRBJ1-6
CDR3aa: CASSQGEGADNSPLHF
CDR3nt: TGCGCCAGCAGCCAGGGAGAGGGGGCGGATAATTCACCCCTCCACTTT

abundance: NA
v_gene: TRBV6-2/TRBV6-3
d_gene: TRBD1
j_gene: TRBJ1-1
CDR3aa: CASSPTGQGVGGTEAFF
CDR3nt: TGTGCCAGCAGCCCAACGGGACAGGGCGTGGGGGGCACTGAAGCTTTCTTT